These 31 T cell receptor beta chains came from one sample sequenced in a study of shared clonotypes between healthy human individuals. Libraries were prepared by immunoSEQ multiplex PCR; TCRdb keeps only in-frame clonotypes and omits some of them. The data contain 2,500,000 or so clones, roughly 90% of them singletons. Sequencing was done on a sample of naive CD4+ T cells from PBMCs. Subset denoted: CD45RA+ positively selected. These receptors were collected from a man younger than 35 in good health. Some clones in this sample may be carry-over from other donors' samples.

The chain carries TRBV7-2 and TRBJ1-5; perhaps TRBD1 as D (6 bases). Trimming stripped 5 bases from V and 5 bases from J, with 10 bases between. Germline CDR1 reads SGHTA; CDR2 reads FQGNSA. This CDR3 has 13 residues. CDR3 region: CASSAQGYQPQHF. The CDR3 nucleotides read TGTGCCAGCAGCGCTCAGGGGTATCAGCCCCAGCATTTT.

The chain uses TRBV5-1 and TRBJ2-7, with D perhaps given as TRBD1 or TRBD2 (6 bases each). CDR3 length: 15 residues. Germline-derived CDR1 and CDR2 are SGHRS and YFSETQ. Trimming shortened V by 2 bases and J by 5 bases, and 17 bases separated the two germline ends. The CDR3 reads CASSFGVEGGDEQYF. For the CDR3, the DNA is TGCGCCAGCAGCTTCGGGGTAGAGGGGGGTGACGAGCAGTACTTC.

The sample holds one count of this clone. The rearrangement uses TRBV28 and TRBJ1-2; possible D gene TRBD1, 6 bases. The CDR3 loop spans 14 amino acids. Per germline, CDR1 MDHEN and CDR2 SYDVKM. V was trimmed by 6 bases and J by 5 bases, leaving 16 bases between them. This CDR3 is CASSPGGREYGYTF. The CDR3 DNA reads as TGTGCCAGCAGCCCCGGGGGGCGCGAGTATGGCTACACCTTC.

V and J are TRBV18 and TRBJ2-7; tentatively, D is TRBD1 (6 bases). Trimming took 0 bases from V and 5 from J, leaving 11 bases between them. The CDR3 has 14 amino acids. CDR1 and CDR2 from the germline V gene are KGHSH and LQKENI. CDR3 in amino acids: CASSPPSTGNEQYF. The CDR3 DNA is TGTGCCAGCTCACCACCGTCTACAGGGAACGAGCAGTACTTC.

CDR3 protein: CASSRVGTVNTEAFF. CDR3 sequence (DNA): TGCGCCAGCAGCCGCGTTGGGACGGTGAACACTGAAGCTTTCTTT. The gene calls are TRBV4-1 and TRBJ1-1; D may be TRBD1 (5 bases). The CDR3 runs 15 residues. V was shortened by 4 bases and J by 0 bases, with 12 bases between the two germline ends. CDR1 and CDR2 from the germline V gene are MGHRA and YSYEKL.

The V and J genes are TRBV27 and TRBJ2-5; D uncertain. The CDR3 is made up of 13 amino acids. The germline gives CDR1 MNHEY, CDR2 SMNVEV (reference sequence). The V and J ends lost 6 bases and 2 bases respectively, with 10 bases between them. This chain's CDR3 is CASSGLRQETQYF. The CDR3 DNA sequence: TGTGCCAGCAGCGGCTTGCGGCAAGAGACCCAGTACTTC.

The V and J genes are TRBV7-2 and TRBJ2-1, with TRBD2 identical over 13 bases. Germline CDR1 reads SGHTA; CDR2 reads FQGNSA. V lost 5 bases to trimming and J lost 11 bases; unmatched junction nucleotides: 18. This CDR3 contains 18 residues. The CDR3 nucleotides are TGTGCCAGCAGCCTGGGACTAGCGGGAATGCGCGGCGGGGTGAAGCAGTTCTTC. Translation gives CASSLGLAGMRGGVKQFF.

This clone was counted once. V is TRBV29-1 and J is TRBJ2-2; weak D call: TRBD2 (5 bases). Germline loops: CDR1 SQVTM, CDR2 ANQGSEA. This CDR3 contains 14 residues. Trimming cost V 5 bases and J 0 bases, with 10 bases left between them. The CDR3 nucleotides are TGCAGCGTTCAGAGGGTGGCGAACACCGGGGAGCTGTTTTTT. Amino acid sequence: CSVQRVANTGELFF.

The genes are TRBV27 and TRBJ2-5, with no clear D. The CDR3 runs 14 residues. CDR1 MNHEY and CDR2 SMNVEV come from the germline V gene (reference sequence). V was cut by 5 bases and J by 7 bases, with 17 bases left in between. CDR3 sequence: CASSIAAREWTQYF. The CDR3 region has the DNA TGTGCCAGCAGTATAGCTGCCCGAGAGTGGACCCAGTACTTC.

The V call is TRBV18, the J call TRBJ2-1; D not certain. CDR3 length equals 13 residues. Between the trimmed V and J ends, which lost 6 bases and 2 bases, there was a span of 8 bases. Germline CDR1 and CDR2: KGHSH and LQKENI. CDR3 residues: CASSWVAYNEQFF. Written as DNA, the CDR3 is TGTGCCAGCTCTTGGGTGGCCTACAATGAGCAGTTCTTC.

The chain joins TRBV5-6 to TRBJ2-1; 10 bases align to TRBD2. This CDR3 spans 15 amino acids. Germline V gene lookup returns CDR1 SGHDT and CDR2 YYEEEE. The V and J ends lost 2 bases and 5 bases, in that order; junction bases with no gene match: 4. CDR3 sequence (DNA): TGTGCCAGCAGCTTACTAGCGGGACTCGACAATGAGCAGTTCTTC. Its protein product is CASSLLAGLDNEQFF. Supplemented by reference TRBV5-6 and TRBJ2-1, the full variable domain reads DAGVTQSPTHLIKTRGQQVTLRCSPKSGHDTVSWYQQALGQGPQFIFQYYEEEERQRGNFPDRFSGHQFPNYSSELNVNALLLGDSALYLCASSLLAGLDNEQFFGPGTRLTVL.

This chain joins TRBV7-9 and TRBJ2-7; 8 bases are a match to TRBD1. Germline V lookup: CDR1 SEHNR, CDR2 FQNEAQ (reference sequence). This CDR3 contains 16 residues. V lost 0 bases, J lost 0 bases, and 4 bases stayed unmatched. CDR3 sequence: CASSLAGTGPSYEQYF. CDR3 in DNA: TGTGCCAGCAGCTTAGCTGGGACAGGACCCTCCTACGAGCAGTACTTC.

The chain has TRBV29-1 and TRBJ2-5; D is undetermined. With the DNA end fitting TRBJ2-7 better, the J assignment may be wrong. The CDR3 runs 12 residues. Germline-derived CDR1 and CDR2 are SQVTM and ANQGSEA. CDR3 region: CSVVSGSYEQYF. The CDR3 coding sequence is TGCAGCGTTGTAAGTGGTTCCTACGAGCAGTACTTC.

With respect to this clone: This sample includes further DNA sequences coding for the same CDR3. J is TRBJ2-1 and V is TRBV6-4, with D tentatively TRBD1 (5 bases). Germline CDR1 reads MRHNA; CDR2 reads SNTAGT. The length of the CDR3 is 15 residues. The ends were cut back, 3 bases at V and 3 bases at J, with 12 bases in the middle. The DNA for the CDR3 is TGTGCCAGCAGTGAAGGGCAGGGTATCTACAATGAGCAGTTCTTC. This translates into CASSEGQGIYNEQFF.

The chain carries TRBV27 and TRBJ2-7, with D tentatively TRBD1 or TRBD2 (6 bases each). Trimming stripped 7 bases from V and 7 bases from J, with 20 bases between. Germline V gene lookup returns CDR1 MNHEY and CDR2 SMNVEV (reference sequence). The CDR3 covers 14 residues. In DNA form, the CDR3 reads TGTGCCAGCACAACTCGGGGGACACGGGGGGAGCAGTACTTC. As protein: CASTTRGTRGEQYF.

Here the CDR3 reads CASSYGGSGELFF. The CDR3 nucleotides read TGTGCCAGCAGTTACGGAGGTTCCGGGGAGCTGTTTTTT. The chain uses TRBV6-6 and TRBJ2-2; D is possibly TRBD2 (5 bases). V was cut by 2 bases and J by 6 bases, with 7 bases left in between. This CDR3 has 13 residues. CDR1 MNHNY and CDR2 SVGAGI come from the germline V gene (reference sequence).

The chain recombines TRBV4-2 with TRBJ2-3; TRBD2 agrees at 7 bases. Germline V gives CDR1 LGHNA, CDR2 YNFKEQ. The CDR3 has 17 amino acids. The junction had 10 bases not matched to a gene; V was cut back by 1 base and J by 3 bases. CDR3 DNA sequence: TGTGCCAGCAGCCAAGGATTCAGGACTAGTGTAACAGATACGCAGTATTTT. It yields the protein CASSQGFRTSVTDTQYF.

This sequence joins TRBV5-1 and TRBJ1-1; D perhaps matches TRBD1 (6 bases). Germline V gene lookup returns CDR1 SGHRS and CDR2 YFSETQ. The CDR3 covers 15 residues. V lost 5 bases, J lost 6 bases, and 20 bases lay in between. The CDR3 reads CASRSPGTLAAEAFF. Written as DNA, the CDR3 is TGCGCCAGCAGGTCGCCCGGGACATTAGCCGCTGAAGCTTTCTTT. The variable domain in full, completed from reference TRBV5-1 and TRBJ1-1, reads KAGVTQTPRYLIKTRGQQVTLSCSPISGHRSVSWYQQTPGQGLQFLFEYFSETQRNKGNFPGRFSGRQFSNSRSEMNVSTLELGDSALYLCASRSPGTLAAEAFFGQGTRLTVV.

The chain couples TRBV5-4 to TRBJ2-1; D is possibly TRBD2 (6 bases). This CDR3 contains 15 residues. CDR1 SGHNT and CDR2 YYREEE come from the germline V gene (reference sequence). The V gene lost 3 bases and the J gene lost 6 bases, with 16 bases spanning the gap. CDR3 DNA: TGTGCCAGCAGCTCGAGCGGAGGGAGGATCAATGAGCAGTTCTTC. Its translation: CASSSSGGRINEQFF.

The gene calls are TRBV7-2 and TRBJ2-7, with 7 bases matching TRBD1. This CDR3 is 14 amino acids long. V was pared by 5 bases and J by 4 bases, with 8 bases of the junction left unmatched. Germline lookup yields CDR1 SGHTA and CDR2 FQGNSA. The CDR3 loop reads CASSRNRGWYEQYF. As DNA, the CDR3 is TGTGCCAGCAGCAGGAACAGGGGATGGTACGAGCAGTACTTC.

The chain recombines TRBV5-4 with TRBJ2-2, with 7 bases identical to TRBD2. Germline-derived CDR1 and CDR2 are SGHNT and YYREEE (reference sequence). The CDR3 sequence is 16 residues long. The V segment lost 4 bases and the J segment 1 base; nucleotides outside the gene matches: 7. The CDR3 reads CASSPAWTRNTGELFF. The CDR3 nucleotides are TGTGCCAGCAGCCCGGCTTGGACTAGGAACACCGGGGAGCTGTTTTTT.

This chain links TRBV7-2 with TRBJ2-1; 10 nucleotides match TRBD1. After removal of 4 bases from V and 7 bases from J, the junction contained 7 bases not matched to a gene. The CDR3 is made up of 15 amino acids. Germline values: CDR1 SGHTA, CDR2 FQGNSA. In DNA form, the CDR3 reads TGTGCCAGCAGCTCCAGACAGGGGGCGGGAAATGAGCAGTTCTTC. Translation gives CASSSRQGAGNEQFF.

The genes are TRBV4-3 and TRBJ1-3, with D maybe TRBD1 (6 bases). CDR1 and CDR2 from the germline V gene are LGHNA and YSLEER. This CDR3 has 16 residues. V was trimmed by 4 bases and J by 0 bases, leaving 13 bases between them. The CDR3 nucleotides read TGCGCCAGCAGCCTACTAGGACAGAACTCTGGAAACACCATATATTTT. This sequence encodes CASSLLGQNSGNTIYF.

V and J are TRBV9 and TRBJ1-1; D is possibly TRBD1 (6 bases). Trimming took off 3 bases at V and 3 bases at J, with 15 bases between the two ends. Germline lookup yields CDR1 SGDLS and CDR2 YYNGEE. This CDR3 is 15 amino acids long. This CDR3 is CASSALRGWDTEAFF. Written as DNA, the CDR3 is TGTGCCAGCAGCGCCCTCAGGGGATGGGACACTGAAGCTTTCTTT. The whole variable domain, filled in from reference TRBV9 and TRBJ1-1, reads DSGVTQTPKHLITATGQRVTLRCSPRSGDLSVYWYQQSLDQGLQFLIQYYNGEERAKGNILERFSAQQFPDLHSELNLSSLELGDSALYFCASSALRGWDTEAFFGQGTRLTVV.

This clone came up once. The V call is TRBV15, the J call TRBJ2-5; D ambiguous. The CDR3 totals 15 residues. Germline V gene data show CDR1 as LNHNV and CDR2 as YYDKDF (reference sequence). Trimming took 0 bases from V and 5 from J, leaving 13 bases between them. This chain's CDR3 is CATSRDGGAPETQYF. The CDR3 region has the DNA TGTGCCACCAGCAGAGATGGTGGCGCGCCGGAGACCCAGTACTTC.

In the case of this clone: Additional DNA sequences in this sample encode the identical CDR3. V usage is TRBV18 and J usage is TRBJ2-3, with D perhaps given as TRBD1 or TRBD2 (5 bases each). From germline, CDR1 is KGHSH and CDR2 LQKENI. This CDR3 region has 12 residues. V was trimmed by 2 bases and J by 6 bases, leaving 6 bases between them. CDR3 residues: CASSPGGDTQYF. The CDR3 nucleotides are TGTGCCAGCTCACCAGGGGGTGATACGCAGTATTTT.

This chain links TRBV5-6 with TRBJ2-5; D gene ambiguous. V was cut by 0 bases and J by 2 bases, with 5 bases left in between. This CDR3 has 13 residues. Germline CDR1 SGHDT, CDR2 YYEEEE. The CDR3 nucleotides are TGTGCCAGCAGCTTGGGATGGCAAGAGACCCAGTACTTC. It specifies CASSLGWQETQYF.

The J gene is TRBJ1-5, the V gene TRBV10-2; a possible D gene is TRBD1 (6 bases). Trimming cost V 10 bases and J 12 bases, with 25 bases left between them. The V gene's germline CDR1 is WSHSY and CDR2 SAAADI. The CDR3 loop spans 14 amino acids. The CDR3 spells CATLTPDRADIQHF. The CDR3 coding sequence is TGCGCCACCTTGACCCCGGACAGAGCGGATATCCAGCATTTT.

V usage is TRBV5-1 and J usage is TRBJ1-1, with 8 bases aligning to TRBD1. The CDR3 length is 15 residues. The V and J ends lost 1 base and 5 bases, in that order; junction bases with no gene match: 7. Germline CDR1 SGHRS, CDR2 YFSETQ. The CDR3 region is CASSLFQGANTEAFF. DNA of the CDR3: TGCGCCAGCAGCTTGTTTCAGGGGGCGAATACTGAAGCTTTCTTT.

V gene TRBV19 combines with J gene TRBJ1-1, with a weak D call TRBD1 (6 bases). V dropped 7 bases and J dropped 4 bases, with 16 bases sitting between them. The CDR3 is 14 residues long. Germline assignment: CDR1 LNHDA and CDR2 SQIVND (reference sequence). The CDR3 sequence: CASTQAGRGTEAFF. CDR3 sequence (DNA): TGTGCCAGTACCCAGGCCGGCAGGGGCACTGAAGCTTTCTTT.

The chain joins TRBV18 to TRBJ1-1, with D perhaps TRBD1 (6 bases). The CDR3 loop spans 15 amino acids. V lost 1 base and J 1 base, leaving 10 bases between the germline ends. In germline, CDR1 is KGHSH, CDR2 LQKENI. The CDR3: CASSPLRDKNTEAFF. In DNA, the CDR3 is TGTGCCAGCTCACCACTCCGGGACAAGAACACTGAAGCTTTCTTT.